Listed below are T cell receptor beta chains from one sample, sequenced in a study of Graves' ophthalmopathy and Graves' hyperthyroidism. TCRdb reprocessed the multiplex PCR reads via MiXCR and lists one record per CDR3 protein. The repertoire consists of fewer than 400,000 distinct CDR3 sequences, with around 17% occurring once and the leading ten covering roughly 1.4%. Sample: peripheral blood. Every receptor here comes from a young woman with Graves' ophthalmopathy. Both conserved end residues are part of each CDR3. Fields, in order: CDR3 protein, CDR3 DNA, CDR3 length, D gene, clone size, V gene, J gene. D genes are given only for firm matches. Size is stated for part of the rows, as once, few or many counts, or as a class when the clone is expanded.

CASSQDAPGSRVTSNQPQHF	TGTGCCAGCAGCCAAGACGCGCCGGGGTCGAGAGTTACTAGCAATCAGCCCCAGCATTTT	20	.	many	TRBV4-2	TRBJ1-5
CATSGGGGQPQHF	TGTGCCACCTCAGGGGGGGGTGGTCAGCCCCAGCATTTT	13	TRBD1	many	TRBV10-3	TRBJ1-5
CASSLVPGYEQYF	TGTGCCAGCAGCTTAGTTCCGGGCTACGAGCAGTACTTC	13	.	many	TRBV7-2	TRBJ2-7
CATSRTPGHLNTEAFF	TGTGCCACCAGCAGAACTCCGGGACATCTGAACACTGAAGCTTTCTTT	16	.	many	TRBV15	TRBJ1-1
CASSFRLAGAGVQYF	TGTGCCAGCAGTTTTAGGCTAGCGGGAGCGGGAGTCCAGTACTTC	15	TRBD2	.	TRBV28	TRBJ2-5
CASSHIGRQLSGNTIYF	TGCGCCAGCAGCCATATAGGAAGGCAGCTCTCTGGAAACACCATATATTTT	17	.	many	TRBV4-1	TRBJ1-3
CASSLPTIGHEQYF	TGTGCCAGCAGTTTACCGACTATAGGTCACGAGCAGTACTTC	14	.	many	TRBV28	TRBJ2-7
CASSLIAGAPTGELFF	TGTGCCAGCAGCTTGATTGCGGGGGCCCCCACCGGGGAGCTGTTTTTT	16	.	few	TRBV5-5	TRBJ2-2
CASSSSPLGQPQHF	TGTGCCAGCAGTTCATCCCCCTTGGGTCAGCCCCAGCATTTT	14	.	many	TRBV27	TRBJ1-5
CSASGGAKNIQYF	TGCAGTGCTAGTGGGGGGGCCAAAAACATTCAGTACTTC	13	.	many	TRBV20-1	TRBJ2-4
CASSPLGGGQPQHF	TGCGCCAGCAGCCCACTGGGAGGAGGACAGCCCCAGCATTTT	14	.	many	TRBV5-1	TRBJ1-5
CASSLTRQGANGYTF	TGTGCCAGCAGCTTAACCAGACAGGGGGCGAATGGCTACACCTTC	15	TRBD1	many	TRBV7-2	TRBJ1-2
CSPRGEPQETQYF	TGCAGCCCTAGGGGAGAACCCCAAGAGACCCAGTACTTC	13	.	many	TRBV20-1	TRBJ2-5
CASSQERTATYEQYF	TGTGCCAGCAGCCAAGAGAGGACAGCCACCTACGAGCAGTACTTC	15	.	many	TRBV4-2	TRBJ2-7
CASTSPGRGQETQYF	TGTGCCAGCACCTCCCCCGGCCGGGGGCAAGAGACCCAGTACTTC	15	.	many	TRBV28	TRBJ2-5
CASFREMNTEAFF	TGTGCCAGCTTCCGGGAGATGAACACTGAAGCTTTCTTT	13	.	many	TRBV12-3/TRBV12-4	TRBJ1-1
CATGDVGQGLQPQHF	TGTGCCACCGGGGACGTCGGACAGGGTCTACAGCCCCAGCATTTT	15	TRBD1	many	TRBV6-2/TRBV6-3	TRBJ1-5
CATSDPRQDGYTF	TGTGCCACCAGTGATCCTAGGCAGGATGGCTACACCTTC	13	.	.	TRBV24-1	TRBJ1-2
CSASGGRSYTF	TGCAGCGCCTCCGGGGGTAGGAGCTACACCTTC	11	.	.	TRBV29-1	TRBJ1-2
CASPGQGNTEAFF	TGTGCCAGCCCGGGACAGGGGAACACTGAAGCTTTCTTT	13	TRBD1	.	TRBV25-1	TRBJ1-1
CASSSTGLAGVGWETQYF	TGTGCCAGCAGTTCCACGGGACTAGCGGGAGTTGGGTGGGAGACCCAGTACTTC	18	TRBD2	many	TRBV27	TRBJ2-5
CASSQGAGNTIYF	TGTGCCAGCAGCCAGGGGGCTGGAAACACCATATATTTT	13	TRBD1	many	TRBV12-3/TRBV12-4	TRBJ1-3
CASGGKGGQIYEQYF	TGTGCCAGCGGGGGAAAGGGGGGACAGATATACGAGCAGTACTTC	15	.	many	TRBV6-5	TRBJ2-7
CASSEWGQVYSEAFF	TGTGCCAGCAGTGAATGGGGACAGGTTTATAGTGAAGCTTTCTTT	15	TRBD1	many	TRBV25-1	TRBJ1-1
CASSQPGNEQYF	TGCGCCAGCAGCCAGCCGGGCAACGAGCAGTACTTC	12	.	.	TRBV4-1	TRBJ2-7
CASIPGRGSIQYF	TGTGCCAGCATCCCAGGGAGGGGGAGCATTCAGTACTTC	13	.	few	TRBV12-3/TRBV12-4	TRBJ2-4
CSARRRLGPGELFF	TGCAGTGCTAGACGACGGTTGGGGCCCGGGGAGCTGTTTTTT	14	.	many	TRBV20-1	TRBJ2-2
CASSEVGWSSYEQYF	TGTGCCAGCAGTGAAGTGGGATGGAGCTCCTACGAGCAGTACTTC	15	.	many	TRBV2	TRBJ2-7
CASSASGFYGAYEQYF	TGTGCCAGCAGTGCCTCCGGGTTTTACGGGGCCTACGAGCAGTACTTC	16	.	many	TRBV6-2/TRBV6-3	TRBJ2-7
CASSLEFSRLAHEQYF	TGCGCCAGCAGCTTGGAGTTTTCCCGGTTGGCCCACGAGCAGTACTTC	16	.	.	TRBV5-1	TRBJ2-7
CASSSEGYAEAFF	TGTGCCAGCTCTAGCGAGGGCTACGCTGAAGCTTTCTTT	13	.	.	TRBV18	TRBJ1-1
CASRLGLYEQYF	TGTGCCAGCAGACTTGGACTCTACGAGCAGTACTTC	12	.	.	TRBV13	TRBJ2-7
CASSSHRGGWTGELFF	TGTGCCAGCAGTTCCCACAGGGGGGGTTGGACCGGGGAGCTGTTTTTT	16	.	.	TRBV28	TRBJ2-2
CASSPQGGPGSGANVLTF	TGTGCCAGCAGCCCCCAGGGGGGTCCAGGGTCTGGGGCCAACGTCCTGACTTTC	18	.	many	TRBV7-3	TRBJ2-6
CASTYGGQTNYGYTF	TGTGCCAGCACCTATGGGGGCCAAACTAACTATGGCTACACCTTC	15	.	.	TRBV6-1	TRBJ1-2
CASSLQGANTEAFF	TGTGCCAGCAGTTTACAGGGGGCCAACACTGAAGCTTTCTTT	14	TRBD1	many	TRBV27	TRBJ1-1
CAGHSGTYEQYF	TGTGCCGGACATAGCGGGACATACGAGCAGTACTTC	12	TRBD2	.	TRBV28	TRBJ2-7
CASSRGQTRSSYNSPLHF	TGTGCCAGCAGTCGGGGACAGACGAGGAGCTCCTATAATTCACCCCTCCACTTT	18	TRBD1	many	TRBV6-5	TRBJ1-6
CASSARTSWDEQYF	TGTGCCAGCAGCGCTCGGACCAGCTGGGACGAGCAGTACTTC	14	.	.	TRBV7-2	TRBJ2-7
CASSFSRDGYTF	TGTGCCAGCAGCTTCAGCAGGGATGGCTACACCTTC	12	.	.	TRBV7-8	TRBJ1-2
CASNPDQVRPQHF	TGTGCCAGCAACCCTGACCAGGTACGCCCCCAGCATTTT	13	.	many	TRBV6-1	TRBJ1-5
CASSYGLPNTGELFF	TGTGCCAGCAGTTACGGTCTACCGAACACCGGGGAGCTGTTTTTT	15	.	few	TRBV28	TRBJ2-2
CSAVMSEQYF	TGCAGTGCTGTAATGTCTGAGCAGTACTTC	10	.	many	TRBV20-1	TRBJ2-7
CASSQMTGVNQPQHF	TGTGCCAGCAGCCAAATGACAGGGGTTAATCAGCCCCAGCATTTT	15	TRBD1	many	TRBV7-2	TRBJ1-5
CASSYSTGMAGYTF	TGTGCCAGCAGTTACTCGACAGGGATGGCTGGCTACACCTTC	14	TRBD1	.	TRBV6-4	TRBJ1-2
CASSQTGGYTEAFF	TGTGCCAGCAGTCAAACAGGGGGCTACACTGAAGCTTTCTTT	14	TRBD1	.	TRBV12-3/TRBV12-4	TRBJ1-1
CASSLELTGELFF	TGTGCCAGCAGCTTAGAACTCACCGGGGAGCTGTTTTTT	13	.	many	TRBV7-2	TRBJ2-2
CATEPGTGLYEQYF	TGTGCCACCGAACCCGGGACAGGGCTCTACGAGCAGTACTTC	14	TRBD1	many	TRBV10-3	TRBJ2-7
CASSLGTGASGANVLTF	TGCGCCAGCAGCTTGGGGACAGGGGCTAGTGGGGCCAACGTCCTGACTTTC	17	TRBD1	many	TRBV5-1	TRBJ2-6
CASSIPLAGGLETQYF	TGTGCCAGCAGCATACCACTAGCGGGAGGTTTGGAGACCCAGTACTTC	16	TRBD2	.	TRBV7-6	TRBJ2-5
CASTPPMRAQPQHF	TGTGCCAGCACCCCCCCTATGAGGGCTCAGCCCCAGCATTTT	14	.	many	TRBV28	TRBJ1-5
CASSKQGPGNTIYF	TGTGCCAGCAGTAAGCAGGGTCCGGGAAACACCATATATTTT	14	.	many	TRBV6-1	TRBJ1-3
CSARDPGQSTQYF	TGCAGTGCTAGAGATCCGGGGCAGTCAACCCAGTACTTC	13	.	many	TRBV20-1	TRBJ2-5
CASSERGSGQPQHF	TGTGCCAGCAGTGAAAGGGGCAGTGGGCAGCCCCAGCATTTT	14	.	many	TRBV6-1	TRBJ1-5
CASISANPGEQYF	TGTGCCAGCATTTCCGCGAACCCAGGCGAGCAGTACTTC	13	.	many	TRBV2	TRBJ2-7
CASSEEARYEQYF	TGTGCCAGCAGTGAAGAGGCGCGCTACGAGCAGTACTTC	13	.	many	TRBV2	TRBJ2-7
CAISDRPEGYGYTF	TGTGCCATCAGTGACAGACCAGAGGGGTATGGCTACACCTTC	14	.	many	TRBV10-3	TRBJ1-2
CSPGAPPLKETQYF	TGCAGCCCCGGTGCCCCCCCTCTCAAGGAGACCCAGTACTTC	14	.	many	TRBV29-1	TRBJ2-5
CASSLLDTYGYTF	TGTGCCAGCAGTTTACTGGACACCTATGGCTACACCTTC	13	.	many	TRBV12-3/TRBV12-4	TRBJ1-2
CASSDTRVSNQPQHF	TGTGCCAGCAGCGATACCAGGGTTAGCAATCAGCCCCAGCATTTT	15	.	many	TRBV7-9	TRBJ1-5